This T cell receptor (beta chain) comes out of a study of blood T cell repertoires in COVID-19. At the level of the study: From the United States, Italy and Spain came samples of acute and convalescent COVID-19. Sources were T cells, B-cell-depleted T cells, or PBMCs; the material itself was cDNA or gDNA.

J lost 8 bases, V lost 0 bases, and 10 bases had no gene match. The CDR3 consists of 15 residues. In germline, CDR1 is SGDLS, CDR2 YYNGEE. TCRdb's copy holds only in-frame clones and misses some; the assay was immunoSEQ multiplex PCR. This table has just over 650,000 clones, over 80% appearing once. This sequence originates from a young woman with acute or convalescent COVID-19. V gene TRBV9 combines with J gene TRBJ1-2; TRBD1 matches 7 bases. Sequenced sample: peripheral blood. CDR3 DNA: TGTGCCAGCAGCGTAGGAGCTGCAGGGGGATACGGCTACACCTTC. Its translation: CASSVGAAGGYGYTF.